Listed below are T cell receptor beta chains from one sample, sequenced in a study of T cells after yellow fever vaccination. MiXCR, applied by TCRdb to the 5' RACE reads, yields one record per CDR3 protein. The sample comprises about 350,000 distinct CDR3 sequences, around 8.1% of which are singletons, and around 17% rests with the top ten. Here the sequenced sample was PBMCs, taken 45 days after the first yellow fever vaccination. Source of these receptors: a man younger than 35 who received the YFV17D yellow fever vaccine. Both conserved end residues are part of each CDR3. The D gene is left open where the match is weak. Size tells how often a clone was seen (once, few, many) or the class of an expanded clone, and some rows leave it out.

>TRBJ2-1|TRBV28|many|NA
TGTGCCAGCACCTCGAAGGTGGGGACAAGATACAATGAGCAGTTCTTC
CASTSKVGTRYNEQFF
>TRBJ2-7|TRBV7-9|few|TRBD1
TGTGCCAGCAGCCCCAGGGGGTCTCCCTACGAGCAGTACTTC
CASSPRGSPYEQYF
>TRBJ1-5|TRBV20-1|few|NA
TGCAGTGCTAGAGATCAAAGGGGCCCCTATCAGCCCCAGCATTTT
CSARDQRGPYQPQHF
>TRBJ1-3|TRBV7-2|few|TRBD1
TGTGCCAGCAGCTTAGAGGACAGGGCCAACACCATATATTTT
CASSLEDRANTIYF
>TRBJ1-5|TRBV6-1|NA|NA
TGTGCCAGTACAGGGCTTAGAAGGCCCCAGCATTTT
CASTGLRRPQHF
>TRBJ2-2|TRBV5-4|NA|NA
TGTGCCAGCAGCAGGGACCACACCGGGGAGCTGTTTTTT
CASSRDHTGELFF
>TRBJ2-5|TRBV5-1|NA|TRBD2
TGCGCCAGCAGCTTGGGAAGCGGGGCCTTGGGGGAGACCCAGTACTTC
CASSLGSGALGETQYF
>TRBJ1-5|TRBV6-5|NA|NA
TGTGCCAGCAGTTACACCCAGGGGCCGGGGCAGCCCCAGCATTTT
CASSYTQGPGQPQHF
>TRBJ1-5|TRBV2|NA|NA
TGTGCCAGCAGTGAGGATGGACGCAATCAGCCCCAGCATTTT
CASSEDGRNQPQHF
>TRBJ2-1|TRBV7-6|NA|NA
TGTGCCAGCAGCTTAGACCAGGTCGATGAGCAGTTCTTC
CASSLDQVDEQFF
>TRBJ2-1|TRBV20-1|NA|NA
TGCAGTGCAAAAGACCCGAGCTCCTACAATGAGCAGTTCTTC
CSAKDPSSYNEQFF
>TRBJ2-3|TRBV20-1|NA|NA
TGCAGTGCTACGGAGGGGGGGCCGAAAGATACGCAGTATTTT
CSATEGGPKDTQYF
>TRBJ1-2|TRBV5-1|few|NA
TGCGCCAGCAGCTTCTTGGGGGCGCAGGACTATGGCTACACCTTC
CASSFLGAQDYGYTF
>TRBJ2-3|TRBV12-3/TRBV12-4|many|NA
TGTGCCAGCAGTTTGTTAAGGGCCGATACGCAGTATTTT
CASSLLRADTQYF
>TRBJ2-2|TRBV20-1|few|TRBD1
TGCAGTGCTAGAGAAGCCGGGACAGGGATCACCGGGGAGCTGTTTTTT
CSAREAGTGITGELFF
>TRBJ2-1|TRBV15|NA|NA
TGTGCCACCAGCAGGGGCCCCCAAGACAATGAGCAGTTCTTC
CATSRGPQDNEQFF
>TRBJ1-1|TRBV20-1|few|NA
TGCAGTGCTAGTTCCGGACTCGAGCCAAGGGCTTTCTTT
CSASSGLEPRAFF
>TRBJ1-1|TRBV5-1|NA|NA
TGCGCCAGCAGCTTTAATCGGGATGGGGGAACTGAAGCTTTCTTT
CASSFNRDGGTEAFF
>TRBJ2-3|TRBV6-5|NA|NA
TGTGCCAGCAGTTTGGGGGGGGCCCTAGATACGCAGTATTTT
CASSLGGALDTQYF
>TRBJ2-5|TRBV4-2|NA|TRBD2
TGTGCCAGCAGCCACCTAGCGGGGGGAGCCCAAGAGACCCAGTACTTC
CASSHLAGGAQETQYF
>TRBJ2-3|TRBV20-1|many|NA
TGCAGTGCTCCCTTCATGGATACGCAGTATTTT
CSAPFMDTQYF
>TRBJ1-2|TRBV29-1|many|NA
TGCAGCGCCAAGGACAGAGGCTATGGCTACACCTTC
CSAKDRGYGYTF
>TRBJ2-6|TRBV2|NA|NA
TGTGCCAGCAGTGGAGATGGGGCCAACGTCCTGACTTTC
CASSGDGANVLTF
>TRBJ1-2|TRBV5-4|few|NA
TGTGCCAGCAGCTTTTTGACAGCTTATGGCTACACCTTC
CASSFLTAYGYTF
>TRBJ1-4|TRBV6-1|NA|NA
TGTGCCAGCAGAGAAGGGCCCTGGGATGAAAAACTGTTTTTT
CASREGPWDEKLFF
>TRBJ2-3|TRBV20-1|NA|TRBD2
TGCAGTGCTAGAGCAAGGACTAGCGGGGGATTTAGCACAGATACGCAGTATTTT
CSARARTSGGFSTDTQYF
>TRBJ2-1|TRBV7-3|few|NA
TGTGCCAGCAGCTTTACGGGGGGCCCCTACAATGAGCAGTTCTTC
CASSFTGGPYNEQFF
>TRBJ2-3|TRBV6-1|few|NA
TGTGCCAGCAGCCAAGCAACCGCAGCTGGCACAGATACGCAGTATTTT
CASSQATAAGTDTQYF
>TRBJ2-5|TRBV7-9|few|NA
TGTGCCAGCAGCTTACGTCCTTGGGAGACCCAGTACTTC
CASSLRPWETQYF
>TRBJ1-1|TRBV28|few|NA
TGTGCCAGCAACTTTTATCAGGGGCTGGGTGGCACTGAAGCTTTCTTT
CASNFYQGLGGTEAFF
>TRBJ2-2|TRBV7-3|few|NA
TGTGCCAGCAGCTACGGACCAAACACCGGGGAGCTGTTTTTT
CASSYGPNTGELFF
>TRBJ2-3|TRBV20-1|many|TRBD2
TGCAGTGCTAGACGGCGGGGGGGGACAGATACGCAGTATTTT
CSARRRGGTDTQYF
>TRBJ2-3|TRBV20-1|many|NA
TGCAGTGCTTCGGGACTCAGCACAGATACGCAGTATTTT
CSASGLSTDTQYF
>TRBJ2-7|TRBV3-1|NA|NA
TGTGCCAGCAGCCAAGTGTCAGGGGACCACGAGCAGTACTTC
CASSQVSGDHEQYF
>TRBJ1-3|TRBV12-3/TRBV12-4|NA|NA
TGTGCCAGCAGTCTTATGGGAATGGCTGGAAACACCATATATTTT
CASSLMGMAGNTIYF
>TRBJ2-7|TRBV5-1|NA|TRBD1
TGCGCCAGCAGCTCGGGACAGAACTACGAGCAGTACTTC
CASSSGQNYEQYF
>TRBJ2-2|TRBV19|NA|NA
TGTGCCAGTAGTATAATGACGGGTAACACCGGGGAGCTGTTTTTT
CASSIMTGNTGELFF
>TRBJ2-2|TRBV6-2/TRBV6-3|few|NA
TGTGCCAGCAGTTCAATACTAGCAGCGAGGACCGGGGAGCTGTTTTTT
CASSSILAARTGELFF
>TRBJ1-2|TRBV29-1|NA|NA
TGCAGCGGTCAGGAGAACTATGGCTACACCTTC
CSGQENYGYTF
>TRBJ2-1|TRBV5-8|many|TRBD2
TGTGCCAGCAGCCCTTCTCCTTCTAGCGGCTCCTACAATGAGCAGTTCTTC
CASSPSPSSGSYNEQFF
>TRBJ2-1|TRBV19|many|NA
TGTGCCAGTAGTATTGGAGGGGGCCTTTACAATGAGCAGTTCTTC
CASSIGGGLYNEQFF
>TRBJ1-2|TRBV12-3/TRBV12-4|few|TRBD1
TGTGCCAGCTCCTACGAGGGGGCTCCAAGTGGCTACACCTTC
CASSYEGAPSGYTF
>TRBJ1-4|TRBV12-3/TRBV12-4|NA|NA
TGTGCCAGCAGTTTCTTCGGAGGGGCGACTAATGAAAAACTGTTTTTT
CASSFFGGATNEKLFF
>TRBJ1-4|TRBV19|NA|NA
TGTGCCAGTAGTAGTCGACAGTATAATGAAAAACTGTTTTTT
CASSSRQYNEKLFF
>TRBJ2-1|TRBV4-3|few|TRBD2
TGCGCCAGCAGCCAAGGCCGGGGGGGGGCCTACAATGAGCAGTTCTTC
CASSQGRGGAYNEQFF
>TRBJ2-5|TRBV4-3|few|TRBD1
TGCGCCAGCAGCCAAGAGGGGGACAGGGAGTGGTCGGAGACCCAGTACTTC
CASSQEGDREWSETQYF